This T cell receptor (beta chain) was identified in a study of blood T cell repertoires in COVID-19. The wider study: Spain, Italy and the United States supplied samples that represented acute and convalescent COVID-19. PBMCs, B-cell-depleted T cells, or T cells provided the cDNA or gDNA that made up the material.

Seattle patient enrollment occurred during active infection, with longitudinal follow-up thereafter. This CDR3 is 16 amino acids long. J was trimmed by 5 bases and V by 2 bases; bases with no gene match: 10. From germline, CDR1 is SGHRS and CDR2 YFSETQ. Generated by immunoSEQ multiplex PCR, the TCRdb table keeps only in-frame clones and is missing some. The table lists roughly 220,000 clones, around 83% of them singletons, with approximately 10% in the top ten. The sequenced sample was peripheral blood. This sequence originates from a woman aged 50 to 60 with COVID-19, enrolled during active disease. The rearrangement uses TRBV5-1 and TRBJ2-7; the match to TRBD2 covers 10 bases. The chain's CDR3 is CASSFTIAGGPNEQYV. The CDR3, as DNA: TGCGCCAGCAGCTTCACCATAGCGGGGGGACCCAACGAGCAGTACGTC.